This TCR beta chain was sequenced during a study of blood T cell repertoires in COVID-19. Study in general: Specimens from acute and convalescent COVID-19 originated in the United States, Italy and Spain. T cells, B-cell-depleted T cells, or PBMCs supplied cDNA or gDNA.

A single count supports this clone. CDR3 length: 12 amino acids. The V gene's germline CDR1 is LGHDT and CDR2 YNNKEL (reference sequence). Trimming took off 3 bases at V and 3 bases at J, with 5 bases between the two ends. Per the original methods: Counts of nucleated cells, estimated from reference gene primer amplification, were obtained. The repertoire was sequenced with immunoSEQ multiplex PCR; TCRdb's copy has only in-frame clones and lacks some. V, J and clone size are taken as reported in that table, and D and trimming were inferred from the DNA itself. The sample includes about 150,000 clones, just under 90% seen only once; the top ten take 8.5% to 9.5%.

The V and J genes are TRBV3-1 (or the pseudogene TRBV3-2) and TRBJ2-5, with no clear D. Sequenced material: peripheral blood. The TCR comes from a woman aged 45-65 years with active or convalescent COVID-19. CDR3 amino acids: CASSQIEETQYF. The CDR3 region has the DNA TGTGCCAGCAGCCAGATAGAAGAGACCCAGTACTTC.